This T cell receptor beta chain is drawn from a study of T cells in Graves' hyperthyroidism and ophthalmopathy. Findings and limits, study-wide: Appearing also in blood were most of the thyroid clonotypes expanded above 0.001. From stable hyperthyroidism, ophthalmopathy was set apart by a 13 V-J model.

TCR beta CDR3 sequences were amplified from RNA transcripts. First-round RT-PCR of the TCR CDR3 relied on the HTBI primer set. TCRdb reanalysed the multiplex PCR reads using MiXCR and keeps one entry per CDR3 protein. Of hundreds of thousands of distinct CDR3 sequences listed, 15% to 20% were seen once; the top ten hold less than 4.5%. Looked up from germline, CDR1 is SGHNT and CDR2 is YENEEA. The V end lost 8 bases, the J end lost 10 bases, and 11 bases lay between the germline ends. The CDR3 has 11 amino acids. A note on this clonotype: Antigen specificity is unknown.

If no ophthalmopathy progression occurred within 18 months, Graves' hyperthyroidism was stable. The source of this sequence is a woman aged 30 to 39 with Graves' hyperthyroidism. The specimen was blood. The chain recombines TRBV11-3 with TRBJ1-4; D is unclear. CDR3 coding DNA: TGTGCCAGCGGAAAGGGAGGAAAACTGTTTTTT. Its protein product is CASGKGGKLFF. Complete variable domain (other parts from reference TRBV11-3 and TRBJ1-4): EAGVVQSPRYKIIEKKQPVAFWCNPISGHNTLYWYLQNLGQGPELLIRYENEEAVDDSQLPKDRFSAERLKGVDSTLKIQPAELGDSAVYLCASGKGGKLFFGSGTQLSVL.